This T cell receptor (beta chain) stems from a study of blood T cell repertoires in COVID-19. Study in general: The United States, Italy and Spain were the sources of the acute and convalescent COVID-19 samples. Nucleic acid was either cDNA or gDNA, and it came from T cells, B-cell-depleted T cells, or PBMCs.

Source study methods: Amplification with reference gene primers provided the estimates of nucleated cell counts. Some clones are missing from TCRdb's copy, which holds only in-frame ones; the method was immunoSEQ multiplex PCR. For V, J and clone size, that table is used; D and trimming come from the DNA. The data show some 200,000 clones, just over 85% seen once. The CDR3 loop spans 15 amino acids. Germline V gene sequence: CDR1 SGHTA, CDR2 FQGTGA. Trimming took off 0 bases at V and 1 base at J, with 8 bases between the two ends. The sequence was collected from a man older than 75 with acute or convalescent COVID-19. Source material: peripheral blood. The chain employs TRBV7-3 and TRBJ2-3, with D tentatively TRBD2 (6 bases). CDR3: CASSLTGGRTDTQYF. CDR3 in DNA: TGTGCCAGCAGCTTAACGGGGGGACGCACAGATACGCAGTATTTT.